Included here is one T cell receptor (beta chain) sequence, with context. Generated by immunoSEQ multiplex PCR, the TCRdb table keeps only in-frame clones and is missing some. The sample has 95,000 to 100,000 clones, under 90% seen once. CDR1 and CDR2 (germline): SGHNT, YYREEE (reference sequence). CDR3 length: 13 residues. V was shortened by 4 bases and J by 3 bases, with 10 bases between the two germline ends. This entry comes from a study of T cell responses to AZD1222 COVID-19 vaccine. The sequence derives from an adult in good health. The chain employs TRBV5-4 and TRBJ2-5; no reliable D call. Here the sequenced sample was peripheral blood, taken on day 0 of AZD1222 vaccination. The CDR3 sequence is CASSHSDEETQYF. The CDR3 DNA reads TGTGCCAGCAGCCACAGTGATGAAGAGACCCAGTACTTC.